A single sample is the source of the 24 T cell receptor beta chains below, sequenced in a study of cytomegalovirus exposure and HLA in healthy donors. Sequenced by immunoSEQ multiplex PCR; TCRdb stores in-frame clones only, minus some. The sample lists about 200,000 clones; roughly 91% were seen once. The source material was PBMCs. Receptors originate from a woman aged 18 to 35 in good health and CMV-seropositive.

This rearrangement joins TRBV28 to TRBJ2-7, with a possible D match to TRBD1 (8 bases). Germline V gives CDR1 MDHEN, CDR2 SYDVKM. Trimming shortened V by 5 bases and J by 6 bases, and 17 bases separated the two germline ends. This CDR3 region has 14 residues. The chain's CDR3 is CASSSLTGEGEQYF. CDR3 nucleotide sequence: TGTGCCAGCAGTAGCCTGACAGGGGAGGGCGAGCAGTACTTC.

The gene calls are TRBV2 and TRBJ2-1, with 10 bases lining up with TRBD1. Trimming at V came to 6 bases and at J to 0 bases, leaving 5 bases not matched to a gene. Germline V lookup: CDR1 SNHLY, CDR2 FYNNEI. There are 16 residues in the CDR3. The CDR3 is CASSHRTGGSYNEQFF. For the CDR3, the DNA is TGTGCCAGCAGCCACCGGACAGGGGGCTCCTACAATGAGCAGTTCTTC.

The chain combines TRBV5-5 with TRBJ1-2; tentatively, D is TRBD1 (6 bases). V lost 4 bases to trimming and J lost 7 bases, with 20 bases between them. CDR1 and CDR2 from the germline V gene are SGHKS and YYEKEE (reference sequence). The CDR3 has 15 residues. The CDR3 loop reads CASSPGHPGGLGYTF. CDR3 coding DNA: TGTGCCAGCAGCCCGGGACACCCGGGGGGGCTTGGCTACACCTTC.

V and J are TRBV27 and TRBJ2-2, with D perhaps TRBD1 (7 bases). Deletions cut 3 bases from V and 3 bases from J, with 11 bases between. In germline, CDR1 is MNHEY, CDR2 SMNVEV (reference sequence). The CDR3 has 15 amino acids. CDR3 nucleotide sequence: TGTGCCAGCAGTTTTCTCAGGGGGGACACCGGGGAGCTGTTTTTT. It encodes CASSFLRGDTGELFF.

CDR3 bases: TGTGCCAGCTCACTCATGGCGGGAACCTACGAGCAGTACTTC. It specifies CASSLMAGTYEQYF. V is TRBV18 and J is TRBJ2-7; D is possibly TRBD2 (6 bases). The CDR3 spans 14 residues. Trimming removed 4 bases from V and 2 bases from J, with 12 bases in between. Germline lookup yields CDR1 KGHSH and CDR2 LQKENI.

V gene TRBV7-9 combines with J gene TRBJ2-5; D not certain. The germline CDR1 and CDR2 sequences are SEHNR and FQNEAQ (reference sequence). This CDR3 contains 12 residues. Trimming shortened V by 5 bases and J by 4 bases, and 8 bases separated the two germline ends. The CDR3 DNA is TGTGCCAGCAGCCTTAGAGGAGAGACCCAGTACTTC. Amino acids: CASSLRGETQYF. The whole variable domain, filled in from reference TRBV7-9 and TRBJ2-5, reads DTGVSQNPRHKITKRGQNVTFRCDPISEHNRLYWYRQTLGQGPEFLTYFQNEAQLEKSRLLSDRFSAERPKGSFSTLEIQRTEQGDSAMYLCASSLRGETQYFGPGTRLLVL.

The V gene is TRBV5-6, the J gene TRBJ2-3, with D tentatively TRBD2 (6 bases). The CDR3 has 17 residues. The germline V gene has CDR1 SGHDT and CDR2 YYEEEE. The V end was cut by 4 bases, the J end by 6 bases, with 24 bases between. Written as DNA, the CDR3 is TGTGCCAGCAGCCCGAACCCTAGCGAGTCCTTAACCGATACGCAGTATTTT. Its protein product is CASSPNPSESLTDTQYF.

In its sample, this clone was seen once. This CDR3 is CASSQGRDSNQPQHF. The CDR3 DNA reads as TGCGCCAGCAGCCAAGGCCGAGATAGCAATCAGCCCCAGCATTTT. The rearrangement joins TRBV4-1 to TRBJ1-5, with unresolved D. The CDR3 is 15 residues long. V lost 1 base, J lost 0 bases, and 7 bases lay in between. Germline CDR1 reads MGHRA; CDR2 reads YSYEKL.

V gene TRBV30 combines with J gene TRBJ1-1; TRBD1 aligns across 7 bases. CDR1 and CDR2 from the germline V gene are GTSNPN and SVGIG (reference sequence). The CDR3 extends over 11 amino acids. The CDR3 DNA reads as TGTGCTTTTAGACAGGGCACTGAAGCTTTCTTT. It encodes CAFRQGTEAFF.

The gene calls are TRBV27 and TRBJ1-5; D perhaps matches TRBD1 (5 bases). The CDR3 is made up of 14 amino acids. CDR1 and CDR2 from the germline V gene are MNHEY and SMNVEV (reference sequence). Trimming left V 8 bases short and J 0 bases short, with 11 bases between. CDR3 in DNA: TGTGCCAGCGGGGGGGGGATTAGCAATCAGCCCCAGCATTTT. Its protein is CASGGGISNQPQHF.

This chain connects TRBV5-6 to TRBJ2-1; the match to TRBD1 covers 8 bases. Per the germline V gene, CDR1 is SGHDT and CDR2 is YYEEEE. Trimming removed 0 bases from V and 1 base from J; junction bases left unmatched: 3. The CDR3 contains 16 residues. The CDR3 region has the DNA TGTGCCAGCAGCTTGGTGACAGGGGAATCCTACAATGAGCAGTTCTTC. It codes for CASSLVTGESYNEQFF.

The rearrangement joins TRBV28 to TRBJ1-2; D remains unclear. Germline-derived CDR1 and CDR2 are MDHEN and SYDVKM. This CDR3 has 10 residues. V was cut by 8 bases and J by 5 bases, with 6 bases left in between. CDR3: CASRLYGYTF. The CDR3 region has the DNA TGTGCCAGCCGACTATATGGCTACACCTTC.

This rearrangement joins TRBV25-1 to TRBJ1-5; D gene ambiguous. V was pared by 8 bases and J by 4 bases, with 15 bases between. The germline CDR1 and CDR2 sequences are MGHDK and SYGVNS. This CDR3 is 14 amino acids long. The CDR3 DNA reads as TGTGCCAGCTCCCTGGACGGAGGGAATCAGCCCCAGCATTTT. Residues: CASSLDGGNQPQHF.

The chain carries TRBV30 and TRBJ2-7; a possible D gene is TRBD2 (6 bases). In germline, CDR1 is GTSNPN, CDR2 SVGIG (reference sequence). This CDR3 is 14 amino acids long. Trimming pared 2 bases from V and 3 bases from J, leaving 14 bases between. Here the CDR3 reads CAWSSGRDVYEQYF. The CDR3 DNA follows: TGTGCCTGGAGTTCGGGGCGGGACGTCTACGAGCAGTACTTC.

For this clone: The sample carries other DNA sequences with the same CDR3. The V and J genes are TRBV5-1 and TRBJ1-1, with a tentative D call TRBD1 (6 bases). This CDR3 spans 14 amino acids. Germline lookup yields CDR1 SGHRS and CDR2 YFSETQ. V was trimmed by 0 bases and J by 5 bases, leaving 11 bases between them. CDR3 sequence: CASSLERGGTEAFF. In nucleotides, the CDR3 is TGCGCCAGCAGCTTGGAGAGGGGGGGAACTGAAGCTTTCTTT. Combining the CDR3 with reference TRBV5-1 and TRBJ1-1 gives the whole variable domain KAGVTQTPRYLIKTRGQQVTLSCSPISGHRSVSWYQQTPGQGLQFLFEYFSETQRNKGNFPGRFSGRQFSNSRSEMNVSTLELGDSALYLCASSLERGGTEAFFGQGTRLTVV.

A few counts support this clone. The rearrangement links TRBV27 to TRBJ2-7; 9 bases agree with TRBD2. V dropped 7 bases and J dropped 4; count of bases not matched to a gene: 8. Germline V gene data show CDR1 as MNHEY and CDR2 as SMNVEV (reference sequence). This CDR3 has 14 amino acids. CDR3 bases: TGTGCCAGCAAGCCAGCGGGAGGTTCGTACGAGCAGTACTTC. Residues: CASKPAGGSYEQYF.

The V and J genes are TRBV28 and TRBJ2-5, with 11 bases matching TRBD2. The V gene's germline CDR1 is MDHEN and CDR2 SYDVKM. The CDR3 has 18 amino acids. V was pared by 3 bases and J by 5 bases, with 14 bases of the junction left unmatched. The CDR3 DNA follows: TGTGCCAGCAGTTTGTATCCCCTTCTAGCGGGAGGCGACGAGACCCAGTACTTC. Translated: CASSLYPLLAGGDETQYF.

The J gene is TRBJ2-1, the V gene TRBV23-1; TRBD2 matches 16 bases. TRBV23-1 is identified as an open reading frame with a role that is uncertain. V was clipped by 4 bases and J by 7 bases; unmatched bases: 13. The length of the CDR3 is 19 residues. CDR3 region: CASSLRVGTSGRAVNEQFF. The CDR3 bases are TGCGCCAGCAGTCTACGAGTTGGGACTAGCGGGAGGGCCGTGAATGAGCAGTTCTTC.

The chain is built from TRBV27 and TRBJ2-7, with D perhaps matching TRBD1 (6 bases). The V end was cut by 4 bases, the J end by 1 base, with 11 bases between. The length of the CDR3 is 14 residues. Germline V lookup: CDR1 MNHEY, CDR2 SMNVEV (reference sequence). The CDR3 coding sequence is TGTGCCAGCAGTTCCCCGGGACAATCCTACGAGCAGTACTTC. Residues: CASSSPGQSYEQYF.

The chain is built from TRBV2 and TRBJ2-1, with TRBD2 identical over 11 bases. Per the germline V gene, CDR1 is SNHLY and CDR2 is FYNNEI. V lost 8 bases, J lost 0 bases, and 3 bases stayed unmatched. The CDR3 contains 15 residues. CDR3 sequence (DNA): TGTGCCAGCCTTGGACTAGCGGGCTCCTACAATGAGCAGTTCTTC. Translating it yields CASLGLAGSYNEQFF.

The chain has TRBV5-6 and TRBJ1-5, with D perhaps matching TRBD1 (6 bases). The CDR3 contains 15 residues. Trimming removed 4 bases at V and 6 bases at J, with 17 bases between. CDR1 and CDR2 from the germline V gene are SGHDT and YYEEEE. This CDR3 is CASSAEPGVGQPQHF. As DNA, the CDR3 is TGTGCCAGCAGCGCGGAACCAGGGGTTGGTCAGCCCCAGCATTTT.

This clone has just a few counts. The CDR3 region has the DNA TGTGCCAGTAGTGCGGGACTAGCGGGAGGCAATGAGCAGTTCTTC. This gives the protein CASSAGLAGGNEQFF. The V call is TRBV19, the J call TRBJ2-1; 15 bases agree with TRBD2. The CDR3 length is 15 residues. The germline V gene encodes CDR1 LNHDA and CDR2 SQIVND (reference sequence). Trimming cost V 5 bases and J 6 bases; bases outside gene matches: 2.

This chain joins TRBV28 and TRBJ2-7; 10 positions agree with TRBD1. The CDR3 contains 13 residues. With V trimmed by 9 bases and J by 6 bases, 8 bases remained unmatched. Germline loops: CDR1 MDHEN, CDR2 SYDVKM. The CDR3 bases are TGTGCCAGTGGGACAGGGGTCCAGATCGAGCAGTACTTC. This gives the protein CASGTGVQIEQYF.

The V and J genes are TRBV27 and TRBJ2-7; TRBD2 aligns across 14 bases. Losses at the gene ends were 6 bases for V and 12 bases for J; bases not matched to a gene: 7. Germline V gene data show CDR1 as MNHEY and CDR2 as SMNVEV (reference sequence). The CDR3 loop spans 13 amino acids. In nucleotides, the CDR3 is TGTGCCAGCAGGGGACTAGCGGGAGTTATTTGGTACTTC. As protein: CASRGLAGVIWYF.